This TCR beta chain comes out of a study of T-cell reconstitution after alpha-beta-depleted transplantation in children. This clonotype has more than one count but fewer than ten. Unique molecular identifiers featured in how the TCRbeta library was prepared. TCRdb redid the calling of the PCR reads with MiXCR, one entry per CDR3 protein. Among fewer than 200,000 distinct CDR3 sequences listed, about 6.4% were seen once. The source is a human donor who donated a stem cell graft to a child with Wiskott-Aldrich syndrome. Sequencing used PBMCs from the stem cell graft donor, obtained from the stem cell graft.

CDR3 DNA: TGCGCCAGCAGCTTGTCGGTAGTACAAGAGACCCAGTACTTC. Translating it yields CASSLSVVQETQYF. The V gene is TRBV5-1, the J gene TRBJ2-5; no reliable D call. The V gene's germline CDR1 is SGHRS and CDR2 YFSETQ. The CDR3 runs to 14 residues. V lost 1 base and J lost 2, with 9 bases in between.